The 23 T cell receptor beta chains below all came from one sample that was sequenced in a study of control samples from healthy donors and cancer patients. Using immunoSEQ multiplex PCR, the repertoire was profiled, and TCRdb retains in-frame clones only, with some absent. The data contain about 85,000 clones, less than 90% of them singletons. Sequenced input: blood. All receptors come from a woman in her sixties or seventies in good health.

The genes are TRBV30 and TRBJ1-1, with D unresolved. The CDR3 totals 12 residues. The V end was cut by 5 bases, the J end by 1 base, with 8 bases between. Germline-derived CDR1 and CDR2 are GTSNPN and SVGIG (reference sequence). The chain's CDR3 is CAWGVGNTEAFF. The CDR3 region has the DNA TGTGCCTGGGGGGTAGGGAACACTGAAGCTTTCTTT.

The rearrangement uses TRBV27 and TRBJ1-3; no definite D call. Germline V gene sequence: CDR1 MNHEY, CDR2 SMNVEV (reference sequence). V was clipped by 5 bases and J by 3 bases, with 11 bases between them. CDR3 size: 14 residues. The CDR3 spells CASSLSGGGNTIYF. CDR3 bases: TGTGCCAGCAGTCTTAGTGGAGGTGGAAACACCATATATTTT.

The DNA for the CDR3 is TGTGCCAGCAGCCCCTACAGAGGGGGCGGGTCCTACGAGCAGTACTTC. Translating it yields CASSPYRGGGSYEQYF. The V and J genes are TRBV13 and TRBJ2-7, with 7 bases fitting TRBD1. CDR1 is PRHDT, CDR2 FYEKMQ, per germline (reference sequence). This CDR3 is 16 amino acids long. Trimming at V came to 5 bases and at J to 1 base, leaving 11 bases not matched to a gene.

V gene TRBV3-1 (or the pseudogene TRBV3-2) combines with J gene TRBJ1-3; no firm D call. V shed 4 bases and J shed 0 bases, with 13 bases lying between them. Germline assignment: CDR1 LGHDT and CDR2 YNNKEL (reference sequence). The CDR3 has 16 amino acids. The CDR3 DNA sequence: TGTGCCAGCAGCCTGTCCGGGTCGATCTCTGGAAACACCATATATTTT. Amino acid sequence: CASSLSGSISGNTIYF.

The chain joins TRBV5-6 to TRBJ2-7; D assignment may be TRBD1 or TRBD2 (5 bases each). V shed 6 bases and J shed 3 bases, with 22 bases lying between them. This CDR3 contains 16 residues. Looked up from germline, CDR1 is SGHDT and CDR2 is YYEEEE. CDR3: CASTHRFGGGGYEQYF. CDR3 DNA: TGTGCCAGCACCCACCGGTTTGGGGGTGGGGGCTACGAGCAGTACTTC.

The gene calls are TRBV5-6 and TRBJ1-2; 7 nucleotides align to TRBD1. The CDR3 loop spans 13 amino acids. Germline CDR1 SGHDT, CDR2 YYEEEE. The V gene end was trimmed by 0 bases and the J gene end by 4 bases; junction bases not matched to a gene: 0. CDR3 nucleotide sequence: TGTGCCAGCAGCTTGGACAGGGGCTATGGCTACACCTTC. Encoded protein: CASSLDRGYGYTF.

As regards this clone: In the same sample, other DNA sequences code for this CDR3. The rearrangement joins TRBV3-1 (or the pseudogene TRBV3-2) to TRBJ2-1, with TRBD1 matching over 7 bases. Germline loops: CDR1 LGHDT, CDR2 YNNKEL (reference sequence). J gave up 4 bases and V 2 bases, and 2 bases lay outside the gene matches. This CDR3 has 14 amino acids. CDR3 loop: CASSQNRGYNEQFF. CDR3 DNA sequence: TGTGCCAGCAGCCAAAACAGGGGTTACAATGAGCAGTTCTTC.

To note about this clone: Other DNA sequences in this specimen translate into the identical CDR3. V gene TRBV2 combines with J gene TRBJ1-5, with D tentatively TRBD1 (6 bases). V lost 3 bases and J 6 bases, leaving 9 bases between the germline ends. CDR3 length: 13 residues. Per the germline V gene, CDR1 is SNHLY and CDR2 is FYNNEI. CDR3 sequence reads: CASSDRGGQPQHF. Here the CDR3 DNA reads TGTGCCAGCAGTGACAGGGGTGGTCAGCCCCAGCATTTT.

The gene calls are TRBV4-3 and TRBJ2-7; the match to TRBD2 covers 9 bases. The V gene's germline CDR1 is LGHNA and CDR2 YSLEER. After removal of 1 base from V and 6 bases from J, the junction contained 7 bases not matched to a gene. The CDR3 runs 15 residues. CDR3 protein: CASSQVGGGGFEQYF. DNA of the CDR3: TGCGCCAGCAGCCAAGTCGGCGGGGGGGGCTTCGAGCAGTACTTC.

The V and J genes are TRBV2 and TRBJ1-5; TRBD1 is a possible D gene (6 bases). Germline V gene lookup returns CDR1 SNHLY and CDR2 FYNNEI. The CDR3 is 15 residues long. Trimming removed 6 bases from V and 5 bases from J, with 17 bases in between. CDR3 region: CASRIDGGADQPQHF. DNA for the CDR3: TGTGCCAGCAGGATCGACGGGGGGGCCGATCAGCCCCAGCATTTT.

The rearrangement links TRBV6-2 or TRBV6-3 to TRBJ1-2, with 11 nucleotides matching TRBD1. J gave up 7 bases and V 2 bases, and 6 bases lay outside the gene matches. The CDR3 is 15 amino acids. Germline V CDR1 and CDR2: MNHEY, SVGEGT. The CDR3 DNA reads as TGTGCCAGCAGTTACATCGGACAGGGGGCACTTGGCTACACCTTC. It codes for CASSYIGQGALGYTF.

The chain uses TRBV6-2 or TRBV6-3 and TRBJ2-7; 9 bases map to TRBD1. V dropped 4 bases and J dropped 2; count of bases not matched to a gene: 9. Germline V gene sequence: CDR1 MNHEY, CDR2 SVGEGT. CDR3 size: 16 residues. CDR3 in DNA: TGTGCCAGCAGTTCCATGTGGGGACAGGGCCCCTACGAGCAGTACTTC. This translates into CASSSMWGQGPYEQYF.

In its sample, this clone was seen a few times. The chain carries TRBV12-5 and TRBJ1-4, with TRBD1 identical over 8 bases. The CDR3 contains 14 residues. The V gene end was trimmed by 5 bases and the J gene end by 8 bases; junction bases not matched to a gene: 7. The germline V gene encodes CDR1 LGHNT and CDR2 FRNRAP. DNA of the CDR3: TGTGCTAGTGGTCCCGGACAGGGAGCAGAAAAACTGTTTTTT. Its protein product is CASGPGQGAEKLFF. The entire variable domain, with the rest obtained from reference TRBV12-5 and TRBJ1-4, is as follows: DARVTQTPRHKVTEMGQEVTMRCQPILGHNTVFWYRQTMMQGLELLAYFRNRAPLDDSGMPKDRFSAEMPDATLATLKIQPSEPRDSAVYFCASGPGQGAEKLFFGSGTQLSVL.

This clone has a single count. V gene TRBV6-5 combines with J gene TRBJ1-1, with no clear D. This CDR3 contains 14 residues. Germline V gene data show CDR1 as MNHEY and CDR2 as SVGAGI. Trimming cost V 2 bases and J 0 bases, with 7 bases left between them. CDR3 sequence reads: CASSYGGLNTEAFF. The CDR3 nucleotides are TGTGCCAGCAGTTACGGTGGTCTGAACACTGAAGCTTTCTTT.

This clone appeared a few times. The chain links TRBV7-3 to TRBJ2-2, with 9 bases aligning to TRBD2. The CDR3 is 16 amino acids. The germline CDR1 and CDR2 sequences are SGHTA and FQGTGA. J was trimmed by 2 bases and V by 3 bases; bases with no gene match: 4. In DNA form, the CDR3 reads TGTGCCAGCAGCTTTGGGACTAGCTCCAACACCGGGGAGCTGTTTTTT. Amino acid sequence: CASSFGTSSNTGELFF.

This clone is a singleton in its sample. CDR3 region: CASSYSGQLNEKLFF. The CDR3 coding sequence is TGTGCCAGCAGTTACTCGGGACAGCTGAATGAAAAACTGTTTTTT. V and J are TRBV6-6 and TRBJ1-4, with 7 bases matching TRBD1. With 0 bases clipped from V and 5 bases from J, the junction kept 3 bases outside the gene matches. Germline V gene lookup returns CDR1 MNHNY and CDR2 SVGAGI (reference sequence). The CDR3 has 15 residues.

CDR3 bases: TGTGCCAGCAGCTCCGGTGGAGTGGGCTACATGAACACTGAAGCTTTCTTT. The encoded protein is CASSSGGVGYMNTEAFF. The chain links TRBV7-8 to TRBJ1-1; D call uncertain. CDR3 length equals 17 residues. Per the germline V gene, CDR1 is SGHVS and CDR2 is FQNEAQ. V shed 4 bases and J shed 0 bases, with 18 bases lying between them.

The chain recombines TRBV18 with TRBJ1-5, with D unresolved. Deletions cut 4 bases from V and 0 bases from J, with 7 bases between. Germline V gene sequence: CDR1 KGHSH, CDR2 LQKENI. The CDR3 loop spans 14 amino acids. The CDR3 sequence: CASSQGVSNQPQHF. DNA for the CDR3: TGTGCCAGCTCACAGGGTGTTAGCAATCAGCCCCAGCATTTT.

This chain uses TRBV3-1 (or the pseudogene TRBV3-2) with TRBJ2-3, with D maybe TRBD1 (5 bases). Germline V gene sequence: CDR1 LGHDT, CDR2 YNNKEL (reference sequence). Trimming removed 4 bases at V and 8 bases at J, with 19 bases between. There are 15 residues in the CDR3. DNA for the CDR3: TGTGCCAGCAGCCGCCCGTGGGGAAGGGGTGCTACGCAGTATTTT. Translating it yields CASSRPWGRGATQYF.

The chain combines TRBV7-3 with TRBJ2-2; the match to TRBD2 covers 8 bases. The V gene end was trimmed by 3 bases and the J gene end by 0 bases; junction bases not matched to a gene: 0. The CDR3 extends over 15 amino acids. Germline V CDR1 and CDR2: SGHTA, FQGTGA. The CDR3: CASSFSGANTGELFF. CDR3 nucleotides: TGTGCCAGCAGCTTTAGCGGGGCGAACACCGGGGAGCTGTTTTTT.

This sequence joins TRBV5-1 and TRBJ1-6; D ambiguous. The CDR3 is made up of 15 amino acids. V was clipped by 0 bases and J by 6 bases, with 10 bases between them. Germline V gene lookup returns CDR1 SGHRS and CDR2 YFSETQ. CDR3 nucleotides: TGCGCCAGCAGCTTGGGTGCCGGGTTTAATTCACCCCTCCACTTT. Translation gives CASSLGAGFNSPLHF.

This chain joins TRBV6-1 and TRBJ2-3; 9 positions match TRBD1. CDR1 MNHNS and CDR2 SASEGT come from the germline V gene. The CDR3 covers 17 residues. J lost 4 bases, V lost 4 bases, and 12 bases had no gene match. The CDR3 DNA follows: TGTGCCAGCAGTGGGGGTTGGGGACAGGGATTCGCAGATACGCAGTATTTT. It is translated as CASSGGWGQGFADTQYF.

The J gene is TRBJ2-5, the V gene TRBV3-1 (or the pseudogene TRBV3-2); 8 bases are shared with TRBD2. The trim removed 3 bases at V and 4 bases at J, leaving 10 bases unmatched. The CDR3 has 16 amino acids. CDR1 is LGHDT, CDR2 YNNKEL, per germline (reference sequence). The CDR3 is CASSHFTQRGLETQYF. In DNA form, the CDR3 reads TGTGCCAGCAGCCACTTCACTCAGCGGGGGCTAGAGACCCAGTACTTC.